The clone carrying this T cell receptor (beta chain) was detected a few times. What it binds is not known. This sample was taken from a study of CD8 T cells in ankylosing spondylitis. General study results and limits: Typical of ankylosing spondylitis blood, it appeared, was a TCR beta motif of 7 or 8 highly homologous variants.

In making TCR beta libraries, quantitative 5'-RACE with molecular barcodes was used. TCRdb redid the calling of the 5' RACE reads with MiXCR, one entry per CDR3 protein. The table lists 750,000 to 850,000 distinct CDR3 sequences, over 9.5% of them singletons, with approximately 0.5% in the top ten. Trimming at V came to 1 base and at J to 10 bases, leaving 10 bases not matched to a gene. CDR1 is SGHTA and CDR2 is FQGNSA in the germline V gene. The CDR3 sequence is 16 residues long. The gene calls are TRBV7-2 and TRBJ1-6, with 7 bases matching TRBD1. The clonotype was recovered from a male donor with ankylosing spondylitis. Source material: blood, either unsorted or a sorted T cell fraction (not recorded which). The CDR3 DNA reads as TGTGCCAGCAGCTTAGGACAGGGAACTTCATACTCACCCCTCCACTTT. Translated: CASSLGQGTSYSPLHF. Combining the CDR3 with reference TRBV7-2 and TRBJ1-6 gives the whole variable domain GAGVSQSPSNKVTEKGKDVELRCDPISGHTALYWYRQSLGQGLEFLIYFQGNSAPDKSGLPSDRFSAERTGGSVSTLTIQRTQQEDSAVYLCASSLGQGTSYSPLHFGNGTRLTVT.